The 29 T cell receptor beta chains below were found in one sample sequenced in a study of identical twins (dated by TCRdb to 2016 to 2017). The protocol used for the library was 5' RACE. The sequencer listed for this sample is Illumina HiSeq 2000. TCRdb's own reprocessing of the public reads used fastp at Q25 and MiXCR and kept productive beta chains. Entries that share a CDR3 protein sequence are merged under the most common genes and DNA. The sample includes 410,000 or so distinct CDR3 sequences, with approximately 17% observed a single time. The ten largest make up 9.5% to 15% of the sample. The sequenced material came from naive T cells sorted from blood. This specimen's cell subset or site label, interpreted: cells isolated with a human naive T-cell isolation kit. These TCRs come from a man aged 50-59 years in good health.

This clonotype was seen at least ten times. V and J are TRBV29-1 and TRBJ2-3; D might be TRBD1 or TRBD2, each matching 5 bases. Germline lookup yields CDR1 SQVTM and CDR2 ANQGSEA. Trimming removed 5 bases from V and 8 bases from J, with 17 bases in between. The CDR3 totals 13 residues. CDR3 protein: CSVTADPGGTQYF. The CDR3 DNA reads TGCAGCGTTACAGCGGACCCTGGGGGTACGCAGTATTTT.

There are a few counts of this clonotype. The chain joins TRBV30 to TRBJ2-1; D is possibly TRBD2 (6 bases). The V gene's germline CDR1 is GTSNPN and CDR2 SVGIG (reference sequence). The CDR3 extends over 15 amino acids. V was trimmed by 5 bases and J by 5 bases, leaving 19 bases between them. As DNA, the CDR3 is TGTGCCTGGTGGGGTCCGGGAGCCCTGAACAATGAGCAGTTCTTC. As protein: CAWWGPGALNNEQFF.

CDR3 nucleotides: TGTGCCTGGAGTGTTCAGGGGCGCACTGAAGCTTTCTTT. Encoded protein: CAWSVQGRTEAFF. The gene calls are TRBV30 and TRBJ1-1, with D perhaps matching TRBD1 (6 bases). Trimming took off 0 bases at V and 4 bases at J, with 9 bases between the two ends. Germline V gene sequence: CDR1 GTSNPN, CDR2 SVGIG (reference sequence). The CDR3 has 13 amino acids.

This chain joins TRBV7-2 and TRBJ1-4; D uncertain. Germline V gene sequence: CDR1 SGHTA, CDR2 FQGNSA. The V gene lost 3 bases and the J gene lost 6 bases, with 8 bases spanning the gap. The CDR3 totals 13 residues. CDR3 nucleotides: TGTGCCAGCAGCTTCAGGCGGGATGAAAAACTGTTTTTT. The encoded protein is CASSFRRDEKLFF. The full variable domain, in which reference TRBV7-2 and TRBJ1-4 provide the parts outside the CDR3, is GAGVSQSPSNKVTEKGKDVELRCDPISGHTALYWYRQSLGQGLEFLIYFQGNSAPDKSGLPSDRFSAERTGGSVSTLTIQRTQQEDSAVYLCASSFRRDEKLFFGSGTQLSVL.

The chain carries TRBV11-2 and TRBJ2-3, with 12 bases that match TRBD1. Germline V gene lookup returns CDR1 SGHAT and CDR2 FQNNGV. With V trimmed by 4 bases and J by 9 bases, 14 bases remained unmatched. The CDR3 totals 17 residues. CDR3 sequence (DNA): TGTGCCAGCAGCTCAGATACCGGGACAGGGGGCCGTATGACGCAGTATTTT. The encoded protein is CASSSDTGTGGRMTQYF. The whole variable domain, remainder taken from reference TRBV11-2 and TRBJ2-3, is EAGVAQSPRYKIIEKRQSVAFWCNPISGHATLYWYQQILGQGPKLLIQFQNNGVVDDSQLPKDRFSAERLKGVDSTLKIQPAKLEDSAVYLCASSSDTGTGGRMTQYFGPGTRLTVL.

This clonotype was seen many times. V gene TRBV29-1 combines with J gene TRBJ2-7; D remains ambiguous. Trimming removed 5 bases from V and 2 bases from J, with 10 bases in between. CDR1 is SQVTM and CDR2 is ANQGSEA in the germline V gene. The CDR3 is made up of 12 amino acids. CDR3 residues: CSVLDGTYEQYF. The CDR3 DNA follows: TGCAGCGTTCTGGACGGTACCTACGAGCAGTACTTC.

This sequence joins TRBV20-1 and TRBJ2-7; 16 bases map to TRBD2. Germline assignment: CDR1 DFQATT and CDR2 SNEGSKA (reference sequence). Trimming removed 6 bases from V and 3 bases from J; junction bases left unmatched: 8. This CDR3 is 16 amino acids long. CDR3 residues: CSAPGLAGGEFYEQYF. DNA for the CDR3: TGCAGTGCGCCGGGACTAGCGGGGGGGGAATTCTACGAGCAGTACTTC.

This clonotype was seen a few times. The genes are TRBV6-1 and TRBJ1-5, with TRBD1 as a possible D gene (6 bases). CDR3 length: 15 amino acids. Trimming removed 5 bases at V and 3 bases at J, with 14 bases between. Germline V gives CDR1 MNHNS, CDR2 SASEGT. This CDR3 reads CASSPRTAYNQPQHF. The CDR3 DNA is TGTGCCAGCAGTCCCCGGACAGCATACAATCAGCCCCAGCATTTT.

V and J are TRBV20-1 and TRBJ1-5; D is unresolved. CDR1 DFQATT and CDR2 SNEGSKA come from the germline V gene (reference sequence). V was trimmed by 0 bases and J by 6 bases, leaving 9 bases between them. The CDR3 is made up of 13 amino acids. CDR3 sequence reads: CSARERAPQPQHF. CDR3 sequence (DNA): TGCAGTGCTAGAGAAAGGGCCCCTCAGCCCCAGCATTTT.

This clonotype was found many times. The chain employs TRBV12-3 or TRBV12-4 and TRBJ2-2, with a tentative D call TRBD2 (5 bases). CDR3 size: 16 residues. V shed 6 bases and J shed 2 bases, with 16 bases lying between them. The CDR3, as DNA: TGTGCCAGCAGGAAAACAAGCGGAATTAACACCGGGGAGCTGTTTTTT. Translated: CASRKTSGINTGELFF.

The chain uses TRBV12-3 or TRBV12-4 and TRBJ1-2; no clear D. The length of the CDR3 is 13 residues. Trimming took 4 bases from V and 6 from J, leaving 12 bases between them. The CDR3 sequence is CASSSFGRNGYTF. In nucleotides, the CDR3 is TGTGCCAGCAGTTCCTTTGGCAGAAATGGCTACACCTTC.

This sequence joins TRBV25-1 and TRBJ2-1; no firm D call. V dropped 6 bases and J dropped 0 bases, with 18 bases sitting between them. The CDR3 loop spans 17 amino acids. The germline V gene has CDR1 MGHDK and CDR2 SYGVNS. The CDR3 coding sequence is TGTGCCAGCAGCGGTTCTTCCGGACGTTTCTCCTACAATGAGCAGTTCTTC. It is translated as CASSGSSGRFSYNEQFF.

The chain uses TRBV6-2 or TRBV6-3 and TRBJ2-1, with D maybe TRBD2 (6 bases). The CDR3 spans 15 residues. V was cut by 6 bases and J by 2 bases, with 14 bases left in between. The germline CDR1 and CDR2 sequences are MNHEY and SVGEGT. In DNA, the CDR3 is TGTGCCAGCAGCCCCTGGCGCGGGGCCTACAATGAGCAGTTCTTC. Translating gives CASSPWRGAYNEQFF.

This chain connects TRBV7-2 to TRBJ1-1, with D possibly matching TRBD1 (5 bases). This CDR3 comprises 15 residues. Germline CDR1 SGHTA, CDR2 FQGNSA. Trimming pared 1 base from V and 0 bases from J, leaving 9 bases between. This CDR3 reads CASSLDGALNTEAFF. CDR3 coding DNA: TGTGCCAGCAGCTTAGACGGGGCCTTGAACACTGAAGCTTTCTTT.

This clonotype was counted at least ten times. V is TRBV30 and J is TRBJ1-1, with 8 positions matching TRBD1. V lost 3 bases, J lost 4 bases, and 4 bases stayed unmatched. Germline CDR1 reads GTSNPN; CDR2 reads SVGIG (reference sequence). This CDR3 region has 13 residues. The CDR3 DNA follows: TGTGCCTGGAGCCAAACAGGGGGCACTGAAGCTTTCTTT. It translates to CAWSQTGGTEAFF.

In nucleotides, the CDR3 is TGCAGTGCTAGAATACTAGCGGTATACAATGAGCAGTTCTTC. Protein product: CSARILAVYNEQFF. The V call is TRBV20-1, the J call TRBJ2-1; TRBD2 matches 8 bases. Germline lookup yields CDR1 DFQATT and CDR2 SNEGSKA (reference sequence). Trimming removed 2 bases from V and 4 bases from J; junction bases left unmatched: 4. The CDR3 consists of 14 residues.

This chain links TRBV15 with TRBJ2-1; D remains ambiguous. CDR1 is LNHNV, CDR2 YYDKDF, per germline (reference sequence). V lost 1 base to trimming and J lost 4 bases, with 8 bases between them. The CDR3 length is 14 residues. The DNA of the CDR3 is TGTGCCACCAGCAGAGTCATCGGGTACAATGAGCAGTTCTTC. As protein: CATSRVIGYNEQFF. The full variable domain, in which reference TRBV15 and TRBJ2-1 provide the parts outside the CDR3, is DAMVIQNPRYQVTQFGKPVTLSCSQTLNHNVMYWYQQKSSQAPKLLFHYYDKDFNNEADTPDNFQSRRPNTSFCFLDIRSPGLGDTAMYLCATSRVIGYNEQFFGPGTRLTVL.

For the CDR3, the DNA is TGTGCCAGCAGCCAATGGAGCGGAACTAGCACAGATACGCAGTATTTT. Protein product: CASSQWSGTSTDTQYF. The chain employs TRBV4-2 and TRBJ2-3, with D maybe TRBD2 (5 bases). V dropped 2 bases and J dropped 0 bases, with 12 bases sitting between them. CDR3 size: 16 residues. CDR1 and CDR2 from the germline V gene are LGHNA and YNFKEQ.

The CDR3 nucleotides are TGTGCCAGCAGCCAAGATAGGGGGGGCCTGGATACGCAGTATTTT. It translates to CASSQDRGGLDTQYF. The J gene is TRBJ2-3, the V gene TRBV4-2; D perhaps matches TRBD2 (7 bases). The CDR3 runs 15 residues. V lost 0 bases and J lost 6, with 13 bases in between. Per the germline V gene, CDR1 is LGHNA and CDR2 is YNFKEQ.

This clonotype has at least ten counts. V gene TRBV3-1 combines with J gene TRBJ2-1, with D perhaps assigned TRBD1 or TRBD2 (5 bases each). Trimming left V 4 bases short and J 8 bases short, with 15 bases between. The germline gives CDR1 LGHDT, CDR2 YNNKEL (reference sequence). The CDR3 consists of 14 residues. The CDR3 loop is CASSLRARGDEQFF. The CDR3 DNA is TGTGCCAGCAGCCTTCGGGCTCGAGGGGATGAGCAGTTCTTC.

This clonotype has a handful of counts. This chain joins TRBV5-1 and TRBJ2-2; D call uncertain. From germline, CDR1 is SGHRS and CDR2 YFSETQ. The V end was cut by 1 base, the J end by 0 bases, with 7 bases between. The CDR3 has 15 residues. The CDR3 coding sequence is TGCGCCAGCAGCTTGATGGAGACGAACACCGGGGAGCTGTTTTTT. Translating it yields CASSLMETNTGELFF. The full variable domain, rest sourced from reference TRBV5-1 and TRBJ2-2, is KAGVTQTPRYLIKTRGQQVTLSCSPISGHRSVSWYQQTPGQGLQFLFEYFSETQRNKGNFPGRFSGRQFSNSRSEMNVSTLELGDSALYLCASSLMETNTGELFFGEGSRLTVL.

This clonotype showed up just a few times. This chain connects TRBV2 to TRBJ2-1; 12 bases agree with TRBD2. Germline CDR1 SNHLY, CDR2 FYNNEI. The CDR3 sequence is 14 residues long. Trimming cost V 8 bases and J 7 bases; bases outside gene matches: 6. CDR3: CASLWTSGINEQFF. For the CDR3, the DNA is TGTGCCAGCCTTTGGACTAGCGGGATAAATGAGCAGTTCTTC.

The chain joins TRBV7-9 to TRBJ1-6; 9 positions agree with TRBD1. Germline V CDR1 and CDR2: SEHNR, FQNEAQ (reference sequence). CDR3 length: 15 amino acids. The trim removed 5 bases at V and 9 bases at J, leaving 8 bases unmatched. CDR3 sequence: CASSPGQGEASPLHF. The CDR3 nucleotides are TGTGCCAGCAGCCCGGGACAGGGAGAAGCTTCACCCCTCCACTTT. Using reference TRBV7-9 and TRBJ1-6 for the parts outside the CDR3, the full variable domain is DTGVSQNPRHKITKRGQNVTFRCDPISEHNRLYWYRQTLGQGPEFLTYFQNEAQLEKSRLLSDRFSAERPKGSFSTLEIQRTEQGDSAMYLCASSPGQGEASPLHFGNGTRLTVT.

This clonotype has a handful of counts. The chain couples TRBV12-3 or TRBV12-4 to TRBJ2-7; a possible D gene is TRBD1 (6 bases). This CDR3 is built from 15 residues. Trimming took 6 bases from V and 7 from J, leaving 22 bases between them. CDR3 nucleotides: TGTGCCAGCAGCCCCGGACAGCCCGAGGGGATGGAGCAGTACTTC. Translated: CASSPGQPEGMEQYF.

In nucleotides, the CDR3 is TGTGCCAGCAGCGTCCTGGGGAGTGAGACCCAGTACTTC. This encodes CASSVLGSETQYF. V and J are TRBV7-2 and TRBJ2-5; possibly TRBD2 for D (5 bases). Germline V gene lookup returns CDR1 SGHTA and CDR2 FQGNSA. CDR3 length: 13 residues. Trimming cost V 5 bases and J 5 bases, with 12 bases left between them.

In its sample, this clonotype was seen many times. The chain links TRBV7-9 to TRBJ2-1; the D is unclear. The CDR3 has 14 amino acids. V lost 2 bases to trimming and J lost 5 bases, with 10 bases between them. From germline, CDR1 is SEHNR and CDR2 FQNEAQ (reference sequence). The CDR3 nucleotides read TGTGCCAGCAGCTTAAAAGGACGGGACAATGAGCAGTTCTTC. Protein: CASSLKGRDNEQFF.

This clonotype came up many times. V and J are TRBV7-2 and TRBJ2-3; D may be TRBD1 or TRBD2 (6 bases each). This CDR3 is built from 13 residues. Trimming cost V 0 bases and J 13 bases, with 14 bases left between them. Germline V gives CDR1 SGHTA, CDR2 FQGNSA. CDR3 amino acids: CASSLAGGQSKYF. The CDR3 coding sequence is TGTGCCAGCAGCTTAGCGGGGGGCCAGTCAAAGTATTTT.

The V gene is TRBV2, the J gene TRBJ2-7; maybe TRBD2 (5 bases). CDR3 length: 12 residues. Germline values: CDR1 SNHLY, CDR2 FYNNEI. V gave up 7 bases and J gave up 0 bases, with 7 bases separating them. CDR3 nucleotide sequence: TGTGCCAGCAAAGCGGACTCCTACGAGCAGTACTTC. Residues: CASKADSYEQYF.

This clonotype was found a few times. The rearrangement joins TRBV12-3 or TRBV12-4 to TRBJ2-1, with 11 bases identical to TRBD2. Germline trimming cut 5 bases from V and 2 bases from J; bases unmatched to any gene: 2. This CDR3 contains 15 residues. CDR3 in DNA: TGTGCCAGCAGTCTTAGCGGGAGGGCCTACAATGAGCAGTTCTTC. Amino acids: CASSLSGRAYNEQFF.